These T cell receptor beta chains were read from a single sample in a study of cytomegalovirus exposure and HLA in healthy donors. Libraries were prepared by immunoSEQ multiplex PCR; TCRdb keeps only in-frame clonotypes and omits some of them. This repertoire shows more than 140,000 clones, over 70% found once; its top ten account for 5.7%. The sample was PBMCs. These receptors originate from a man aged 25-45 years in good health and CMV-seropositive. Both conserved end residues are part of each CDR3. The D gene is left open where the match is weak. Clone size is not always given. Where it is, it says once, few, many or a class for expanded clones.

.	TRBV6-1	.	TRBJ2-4	CASSEPLTKNSQYF	TGTGCCAGCAGTGAACCCCTAACCAAAAACAGTCAGTACTTC
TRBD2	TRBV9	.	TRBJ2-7	CASSFRTSGFYEQYF	TGTGCCAGCAGCTTCAGGACTAGCGGGTTCTACGAGCAGTACTTC
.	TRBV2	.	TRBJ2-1	CASSELPGSDNEQFF	TGTGCCAGCAGTGAACTGCCAGGGTCTGACAATGAGCAGTTCTTC
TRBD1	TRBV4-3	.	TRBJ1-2	CASSQVNWDRGGYTF	TGCGCCAGCAGCCAAGTGAACTGGGACAGGGGTGGCTACACCTTC
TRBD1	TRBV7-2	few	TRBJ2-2	CASNQGANTGELFF	TGTGCCAGCAACCAGGGGGCCAACACCGGGGAGCTGTTTTTT
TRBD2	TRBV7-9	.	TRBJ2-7	CASSHRLAGSYEQYF	TGTGCCAGCAGCCACCGACTAGCGGGCTCCTACGAGCAGTACTTC
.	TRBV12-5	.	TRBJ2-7	CASGYDRYEQYF	TGTGCTAGTGGCTATGATCGCTACGAGCAGTACTTC
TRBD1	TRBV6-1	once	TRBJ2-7	CASRAGDSIYEQYF	TGTGCCAGCAGGGCAGGGGACAGCATATACGAGCAGTACTTC
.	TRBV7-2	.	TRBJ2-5	CASSPLELNQETQYF	TGTGCCAGCAGCCCCCTGGAGCTAAACCAAGAGACCCAGTACTTC
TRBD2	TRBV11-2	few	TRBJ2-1	CASSRYSGNPSDEQFF	TGTGCCAGCAGCAGATATAGCGGGAACCCTTCCGATGAGCAGTTCTTC
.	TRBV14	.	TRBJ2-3	CASSPLGDYTDTQYF	TGTGCCAGCAGCCCGCTCGGGGATTACACAGATACGCAGTATTTT
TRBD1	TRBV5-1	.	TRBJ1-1	CASSISGLGQGTEAFF	TGCGCCAGCAGCATATCCGGACTCGGACAGGGGACTGAAGCTTTCTTT
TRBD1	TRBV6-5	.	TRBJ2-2	CASSQQGENTGELFF	TGTGCCAGCAGTCAACAGGGGGAGAACACCGGGGAGCTGTTTTTT
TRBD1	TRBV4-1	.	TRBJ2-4	CASSQVQGGLAKNIQYF	TGCGCCAGCAGCCAAGTACAGGGGGGACTAGCCAAAAACATTCAGTACTTC
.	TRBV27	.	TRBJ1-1	CASSPQGATTEAFF	TGTGCCAGCAGCCCACAGGGCGCAACCACTGAAGCTTTCTTT
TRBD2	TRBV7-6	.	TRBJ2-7	CASSLADRSGGIYEQYF	TGTGCCAGCAGCTTAGCGGATAGATCGGGAGGCATCTACGAGCAGTACTTC
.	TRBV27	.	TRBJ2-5	CASSLSPALRETQYF	TGTGCCAGCAGTTTATCGCCCGCGCTTCGAGAGACCCAGTACTTC
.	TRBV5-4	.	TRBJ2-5	CASTQLGRTKETQYF	TGTGCCAGCACACAGTTGGGACGGACTAAAGAGACCCAGTACTTC
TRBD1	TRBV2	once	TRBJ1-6	CASSTLQGNSPLHF	TGTGCCAGCAGTACCCTACAGGGGAACTCACCCCTCCACTTT
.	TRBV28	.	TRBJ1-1	CASSGGWTEAFF	TGTGCCAGCAGCGGGGGATGGACTGAAGCTTTCTTT
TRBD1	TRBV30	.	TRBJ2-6	CAWSWGTGAGANVLTF	TGTGCCTGGAGCTGGGGAACAGGGGCTGGGGCCAACGTCCTGACTTTC
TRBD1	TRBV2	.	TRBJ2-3	CASKGAYSTDTQYF	TGTGCCAGCAAGGGGGCGTATAGCACAGATACGCAGTATTTT
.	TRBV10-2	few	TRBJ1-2	CASSDTPDSPYGYTF	TGCGCCAGCAGTGATACACCCGACAGCCCTTATGGCTACACCTTC
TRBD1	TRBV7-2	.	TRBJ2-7	CASSGTDPGQGFYEQYF	TGTGCCAGCAGCGGAACGGATCCGGGACAGGGTTTCTACGAGCAGTACTTC
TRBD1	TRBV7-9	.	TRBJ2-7	CASSLGQGTYEQYF	TGTGCCAGCAGCTTGGGACAGGGTACCTACGAGCAGTACTTC
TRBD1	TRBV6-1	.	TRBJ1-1	CASSAGQGNTEAFF	TGTGCCAGCAGTGCCGGACAGGGAAACACTGAAGCTTTCTTT
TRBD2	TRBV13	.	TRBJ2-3	CASSFRGGGVDTQYF	TGTGCCAGCAGCTTCAGAGGTGGGGGGGTCGATACGCAGTATTTT
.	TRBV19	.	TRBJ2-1	CASRTLYNEQFF	TGTGCCAGCAGGACTTTGTACAATGAGCAGTTCTTC
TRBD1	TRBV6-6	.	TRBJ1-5	CASIRQGRNQPQHF	TGTGCCAGCATAAGACAGGGGAGAAATCAGCCCCAGCATTTT
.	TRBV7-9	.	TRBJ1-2	CSSKGEGIGYTF	TGTTCCAGCAAGGGGGAAGGGATAGGCTACACCTTC
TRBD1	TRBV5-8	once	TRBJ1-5	CASSKRYTGEIDNQPQHF	TGTGCCAGCAGCAAACGTTACACAGGGGAGATAGACAATCAGCCCCAGCATTTT
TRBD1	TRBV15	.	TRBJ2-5	CATSAGQEQETQYF	TGTGCCACCAGCGCCGGACAGGAACAAGAGACCCAGTACTTC
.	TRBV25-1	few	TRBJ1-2	CASSAGLGYTF	TGTGCCAGCAGTGCCGGGTTGGGCTACACCTTC
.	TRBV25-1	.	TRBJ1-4	CASSEWQGLSNEKLFF	TGTGCCAGCAGTGAATGGCAGGGCTTGTCTAATGAAAAACTGTTTTTT
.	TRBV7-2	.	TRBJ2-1	CASSLVGGSYNEQFF	TGTGCCAGCAGCTTAGTTGGGGGGTCCTACAATGAGCAGTTCTTC
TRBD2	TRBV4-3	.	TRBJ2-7	CASSQGLGGGSYEQYF	TGCGCCAGCAGCCAAGGCCTTGGGGGGGGTTCCTACGAGCAGTACTTC
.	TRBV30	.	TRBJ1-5	CAWSDRENQPQHF	TGTGCCTGGAGTGACAGGGAGAATCAGCCCCAGCATTTT
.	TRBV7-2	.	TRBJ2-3	CASSSAGALRDTQYF	TGTGCCAGCAGCTCGGCAGGGGCACTTCGCGATACGCAGTATTTT
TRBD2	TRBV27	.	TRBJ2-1	CASSATSGRAYEQFF	TGTGCCAGCAGTGCGACTAGCGGGAGGGCCTATGAGCAGTTCTTC
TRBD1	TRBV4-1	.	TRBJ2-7	CASVPGQGRIGYEQYF	TGCGCCAGCGTCCCGGGACAGGGGAGGATCGGGTACGAGCAGTACTTC
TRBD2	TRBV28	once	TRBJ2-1	CASNQLAGGDEQFF	TGTGCCAGCAACCAACTAGCGGGAGGGGATGAGCAGTTCTTC
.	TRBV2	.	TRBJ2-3	CASSDSVWDTQYF	TGTGCCAGCAGTGACAGCGTATGGGATACGCAGTATTTT
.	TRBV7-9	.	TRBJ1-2	CASSFAGALHYGYTF	TGTGCCAGCAGCTTCGCAGGGGCACTCCACTATGGCTACACCTTC
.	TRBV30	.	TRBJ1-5	CAWTEGSNQPQHF	TGTGCCTGGACAGAGGGAAGCAATCAGCCCCAGCATTTT